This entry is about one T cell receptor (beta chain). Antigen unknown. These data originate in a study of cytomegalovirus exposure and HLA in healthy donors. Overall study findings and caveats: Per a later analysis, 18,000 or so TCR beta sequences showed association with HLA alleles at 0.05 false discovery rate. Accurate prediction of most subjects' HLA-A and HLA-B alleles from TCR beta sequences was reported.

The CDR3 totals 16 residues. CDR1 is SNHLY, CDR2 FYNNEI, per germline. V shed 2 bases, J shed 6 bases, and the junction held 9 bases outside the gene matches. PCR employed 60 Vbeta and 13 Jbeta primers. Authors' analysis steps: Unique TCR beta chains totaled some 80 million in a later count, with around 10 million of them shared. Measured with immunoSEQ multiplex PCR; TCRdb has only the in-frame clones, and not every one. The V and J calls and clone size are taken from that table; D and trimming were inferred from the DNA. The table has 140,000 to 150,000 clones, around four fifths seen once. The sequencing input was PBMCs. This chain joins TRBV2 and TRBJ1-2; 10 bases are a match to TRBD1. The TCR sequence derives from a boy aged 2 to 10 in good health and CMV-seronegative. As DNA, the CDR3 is TGTGCCAGCAGTGAATACGGTTCGACAGGGGGCAATGGCTACACCTTC. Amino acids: CASSEYGSTGGNGYTF.